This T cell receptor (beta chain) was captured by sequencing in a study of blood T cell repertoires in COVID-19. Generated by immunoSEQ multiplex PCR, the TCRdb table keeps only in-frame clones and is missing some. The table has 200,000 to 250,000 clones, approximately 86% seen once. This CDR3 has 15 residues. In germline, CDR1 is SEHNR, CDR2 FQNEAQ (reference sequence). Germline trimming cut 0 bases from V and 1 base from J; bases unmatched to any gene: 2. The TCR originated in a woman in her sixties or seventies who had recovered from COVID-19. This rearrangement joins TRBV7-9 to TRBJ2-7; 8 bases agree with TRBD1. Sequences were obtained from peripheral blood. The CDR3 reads CASSLAQGVSYEQYF. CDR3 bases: TGTGCCAGCAGCTTAGCACAGGGGGTTTCCTACGAGCAGTACTTC. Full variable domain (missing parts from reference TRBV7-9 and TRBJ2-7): DTGVSQNPRHKITKRGQNVTFRCDPISEHNRLYWYRQTLGQGPEFLTYFQNEAQLEKSRLLSDRFSAERPKGSFSTLEIQRTEQGDSAMYLCASSLAQGVSYEQYFGPGTRLTVT.